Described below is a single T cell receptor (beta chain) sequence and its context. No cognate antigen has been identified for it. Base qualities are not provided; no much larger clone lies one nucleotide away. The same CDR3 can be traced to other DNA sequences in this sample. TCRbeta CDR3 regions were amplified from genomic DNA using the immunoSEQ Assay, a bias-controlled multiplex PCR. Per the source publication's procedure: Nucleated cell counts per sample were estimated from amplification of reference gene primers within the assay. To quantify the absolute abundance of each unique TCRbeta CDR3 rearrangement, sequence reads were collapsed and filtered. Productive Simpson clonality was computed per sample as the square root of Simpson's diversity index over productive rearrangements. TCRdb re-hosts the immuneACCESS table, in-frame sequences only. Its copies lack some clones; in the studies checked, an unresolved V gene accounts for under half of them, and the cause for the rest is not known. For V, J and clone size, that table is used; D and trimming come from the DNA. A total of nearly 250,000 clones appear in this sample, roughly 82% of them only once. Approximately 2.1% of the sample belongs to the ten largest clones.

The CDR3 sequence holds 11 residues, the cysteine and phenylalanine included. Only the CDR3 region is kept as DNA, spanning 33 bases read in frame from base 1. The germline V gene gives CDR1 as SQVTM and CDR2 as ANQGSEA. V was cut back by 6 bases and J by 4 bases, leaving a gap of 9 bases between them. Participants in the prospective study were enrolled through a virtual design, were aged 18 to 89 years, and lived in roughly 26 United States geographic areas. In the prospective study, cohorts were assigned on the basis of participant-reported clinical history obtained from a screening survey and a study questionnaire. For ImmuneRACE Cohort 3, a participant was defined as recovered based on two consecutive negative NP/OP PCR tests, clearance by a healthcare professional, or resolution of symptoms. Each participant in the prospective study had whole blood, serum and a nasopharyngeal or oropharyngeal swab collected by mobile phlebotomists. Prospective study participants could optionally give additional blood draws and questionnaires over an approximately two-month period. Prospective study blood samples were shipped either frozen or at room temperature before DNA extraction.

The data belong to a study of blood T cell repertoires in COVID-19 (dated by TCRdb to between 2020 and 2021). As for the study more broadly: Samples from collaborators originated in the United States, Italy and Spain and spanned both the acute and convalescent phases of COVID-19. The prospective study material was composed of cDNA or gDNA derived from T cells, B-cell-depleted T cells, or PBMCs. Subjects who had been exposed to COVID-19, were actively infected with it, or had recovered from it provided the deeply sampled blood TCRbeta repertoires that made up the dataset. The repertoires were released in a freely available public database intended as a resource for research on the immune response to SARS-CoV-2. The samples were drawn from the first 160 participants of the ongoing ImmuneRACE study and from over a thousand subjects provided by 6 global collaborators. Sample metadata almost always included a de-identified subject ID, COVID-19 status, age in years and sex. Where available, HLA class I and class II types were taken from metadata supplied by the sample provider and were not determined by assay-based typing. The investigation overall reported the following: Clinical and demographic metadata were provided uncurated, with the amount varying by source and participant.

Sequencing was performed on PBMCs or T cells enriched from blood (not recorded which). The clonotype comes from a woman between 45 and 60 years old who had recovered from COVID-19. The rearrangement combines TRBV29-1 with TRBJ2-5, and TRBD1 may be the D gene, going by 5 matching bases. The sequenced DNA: TGCAGCGTGGGGCAGGGAGAGACCCAGTACTTC. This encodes CSVGQGETQYF. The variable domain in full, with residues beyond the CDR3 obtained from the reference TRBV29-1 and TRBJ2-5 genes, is SAVISQKPSRDICQRGTSLTIQCQVDSQVTMMFWYRQQPGQSLTLIATANQGSEATYESGFVIDKFPISRPNLTFSTLTVSNMSPEDSSIYLCSVGQGETQYFGPGTRLLVL.